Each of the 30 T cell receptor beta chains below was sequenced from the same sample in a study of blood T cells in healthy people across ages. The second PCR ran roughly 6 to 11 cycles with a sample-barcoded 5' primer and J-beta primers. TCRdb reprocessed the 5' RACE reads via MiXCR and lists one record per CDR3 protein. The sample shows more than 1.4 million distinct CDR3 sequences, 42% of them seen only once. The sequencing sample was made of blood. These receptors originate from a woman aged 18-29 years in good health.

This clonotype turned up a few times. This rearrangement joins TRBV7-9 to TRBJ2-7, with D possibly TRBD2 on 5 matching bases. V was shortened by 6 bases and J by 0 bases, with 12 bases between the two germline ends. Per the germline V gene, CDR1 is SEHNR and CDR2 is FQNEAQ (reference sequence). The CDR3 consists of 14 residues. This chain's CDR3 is CASSDSASSYEQYF. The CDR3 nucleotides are TGTGCCAGCAGTGATAGCGCGAGCTCCTACGAGCAGTACTTC.

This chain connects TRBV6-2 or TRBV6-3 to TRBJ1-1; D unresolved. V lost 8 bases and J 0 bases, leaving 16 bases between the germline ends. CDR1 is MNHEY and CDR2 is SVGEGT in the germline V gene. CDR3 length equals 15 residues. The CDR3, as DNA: TGTGCCAGCTATTCTATGACGGAAATGAACACTGAAGCTTTCTTT. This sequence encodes CASYSMTEMNTEAFF.

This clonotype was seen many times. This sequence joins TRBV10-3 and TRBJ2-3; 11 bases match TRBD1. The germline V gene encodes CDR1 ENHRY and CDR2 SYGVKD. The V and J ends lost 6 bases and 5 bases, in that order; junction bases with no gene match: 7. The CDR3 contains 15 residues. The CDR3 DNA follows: TGTGCCATCAGAAGGACAGGGGGCGAAGGAGATACGCAGTATTTT. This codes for CAIRRTGGEGDTQYF.

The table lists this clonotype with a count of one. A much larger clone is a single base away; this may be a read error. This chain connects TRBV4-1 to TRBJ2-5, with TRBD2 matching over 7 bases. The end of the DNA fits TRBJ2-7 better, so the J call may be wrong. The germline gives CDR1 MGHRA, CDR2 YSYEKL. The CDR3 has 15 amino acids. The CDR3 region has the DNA TGCGCCAGCGGCCAAGATCGTCTAGCGGAAGGCGAGCAGTACTTC. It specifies CASGQDRLAEGEQYF.

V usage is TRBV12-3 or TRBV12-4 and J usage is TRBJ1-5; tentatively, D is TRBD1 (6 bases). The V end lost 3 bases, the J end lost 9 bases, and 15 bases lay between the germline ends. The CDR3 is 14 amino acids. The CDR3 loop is CASSLVVRGPPQHF. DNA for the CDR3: TGTGCCAGCAGTTTGGTCGTCAGGGGACCGCCCCAGCATTTT.

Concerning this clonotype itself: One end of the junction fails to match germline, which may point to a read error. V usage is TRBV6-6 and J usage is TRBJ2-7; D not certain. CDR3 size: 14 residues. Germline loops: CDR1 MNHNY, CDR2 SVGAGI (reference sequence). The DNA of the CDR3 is TGTGCCAGCAGTGACTCGAAGGATTCCTACGAGCAGTACTTC. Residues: CASSDSKDSYEQYF.

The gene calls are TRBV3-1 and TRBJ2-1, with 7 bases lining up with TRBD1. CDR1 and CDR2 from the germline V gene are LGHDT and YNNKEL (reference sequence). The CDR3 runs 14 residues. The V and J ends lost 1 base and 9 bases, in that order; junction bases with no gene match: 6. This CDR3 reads CASSQGQGSGEQFF. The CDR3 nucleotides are TGTGCCAGCAGCCAAGGACAGGGAAGTGGTGAGCAGTTCTTC.

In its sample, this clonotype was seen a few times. The CDR3 sequence: CASSLAGPRGTQYF. CDR3 DNA sequence: TGTGCCAGCAGTTTAGCGGGACCGCGGGGGACCCAGTACTTC. The chain recombines TRBV12-3 or TRBV12-4 with TRBJ2-7, with D perhaps TRBD2 (6 bases). The DNA end favors TRBJ2-5, so the J call may be wrong. The CDR3 is 14 amino acids.

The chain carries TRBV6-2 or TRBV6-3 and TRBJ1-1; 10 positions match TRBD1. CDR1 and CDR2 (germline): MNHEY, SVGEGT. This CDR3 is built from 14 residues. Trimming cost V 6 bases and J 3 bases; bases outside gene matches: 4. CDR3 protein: CASRPDRGYTEAFF. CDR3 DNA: TGTGCCAGCAGACCGGACAGGGGGTACACTGAAGCTTTCTTT.

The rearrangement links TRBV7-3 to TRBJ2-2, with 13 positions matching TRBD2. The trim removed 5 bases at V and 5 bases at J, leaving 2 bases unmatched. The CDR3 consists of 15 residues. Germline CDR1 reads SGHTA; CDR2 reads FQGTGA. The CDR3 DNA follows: TGTGCCAGCAGCCCGACTAGCGGGGGGACCGGGGAGCTGTTTTTT. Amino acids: CASSPTSGGTGELFF.

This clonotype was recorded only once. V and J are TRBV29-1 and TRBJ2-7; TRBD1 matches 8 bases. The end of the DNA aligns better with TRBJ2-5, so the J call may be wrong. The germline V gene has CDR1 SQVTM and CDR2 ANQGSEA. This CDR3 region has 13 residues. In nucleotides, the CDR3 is TGCAGCGTTGCCGGGACAGGAGGGGAGACCCAGTACTTC. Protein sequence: CSVAGTGGETQYF.

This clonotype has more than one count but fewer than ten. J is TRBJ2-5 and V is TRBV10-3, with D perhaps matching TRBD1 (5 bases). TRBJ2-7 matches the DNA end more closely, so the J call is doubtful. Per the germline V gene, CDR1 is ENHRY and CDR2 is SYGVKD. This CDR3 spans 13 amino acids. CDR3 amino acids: CAITGKPTDEQYF. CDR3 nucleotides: TGTGCCATCACAGGGAAACCAACGGACGAGCAGTACTTC.

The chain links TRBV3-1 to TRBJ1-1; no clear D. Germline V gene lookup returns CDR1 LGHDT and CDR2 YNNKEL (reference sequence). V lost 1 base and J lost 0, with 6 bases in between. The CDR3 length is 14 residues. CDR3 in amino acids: CASSQAGMNTEAFF. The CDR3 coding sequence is TGTGCCAGCAGCCAAGCAGGTATGAACACTGAAGCTTTCTTT.

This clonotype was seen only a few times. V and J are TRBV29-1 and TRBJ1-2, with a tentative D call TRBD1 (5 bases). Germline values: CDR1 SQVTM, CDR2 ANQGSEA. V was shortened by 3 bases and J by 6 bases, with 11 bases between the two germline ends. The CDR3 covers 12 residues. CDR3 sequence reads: CSVDMGEDGYTF. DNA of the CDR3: TGCAGCGTTGATATGGGGGAAGATGGCTACACCTTC.

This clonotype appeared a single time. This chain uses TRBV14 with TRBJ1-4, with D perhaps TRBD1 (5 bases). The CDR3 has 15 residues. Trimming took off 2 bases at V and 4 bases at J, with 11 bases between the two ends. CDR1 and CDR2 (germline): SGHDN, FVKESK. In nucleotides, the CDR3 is TGTGCCAGCAGCCAAACTGGGGGGTTTAATGAAAAACTGTTTTTT. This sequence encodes CASSQTGGFNEKLFF.

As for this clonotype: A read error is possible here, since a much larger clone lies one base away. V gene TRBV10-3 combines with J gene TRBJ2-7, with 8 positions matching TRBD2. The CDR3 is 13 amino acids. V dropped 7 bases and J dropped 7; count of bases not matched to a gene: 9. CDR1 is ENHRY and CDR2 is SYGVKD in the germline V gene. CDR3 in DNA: TGTGCCATCACTGGAGCGGGGGACAATGAGCAGTACTTC. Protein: CAITGAGDNEQYF.

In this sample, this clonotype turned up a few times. The CDR3 sequence: CSATQSGQGIPDTQYF. The CDR3 nucleotides read TGCAGTGCTACCCAGTCGGGACAGGGGATCCCAGATACGCAGTATTTT. The chain is built from TRBV20-1 and TRBJ2-3; TRBD1 matches 10 bases. This CDR3 contains 16 residues. CDR1 DFQATT and CDR2 SNEGSKA come from the germline V gene (reference sequence). Trimming cost V 4 bases and J 4 bases; bases outside gene matches: 11.

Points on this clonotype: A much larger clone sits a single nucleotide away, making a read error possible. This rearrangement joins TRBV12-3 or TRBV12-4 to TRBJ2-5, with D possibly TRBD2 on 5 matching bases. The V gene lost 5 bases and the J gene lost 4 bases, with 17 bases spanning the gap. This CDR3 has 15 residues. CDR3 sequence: CASSPSDGEGETQYF. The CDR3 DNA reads TGTGCCAGCAGTCCCTCGGACGGAGAGGGAGAGACCCAGTACTTC.

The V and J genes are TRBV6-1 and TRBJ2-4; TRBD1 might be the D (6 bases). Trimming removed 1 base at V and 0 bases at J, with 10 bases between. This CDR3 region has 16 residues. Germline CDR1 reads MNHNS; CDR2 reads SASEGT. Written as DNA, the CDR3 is TGTGCCAGCAGTGAAGGAAGGGGGATAGCCAAAAACATTCAGTACTTC. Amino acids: CASSEGRGIAKNIQYF.

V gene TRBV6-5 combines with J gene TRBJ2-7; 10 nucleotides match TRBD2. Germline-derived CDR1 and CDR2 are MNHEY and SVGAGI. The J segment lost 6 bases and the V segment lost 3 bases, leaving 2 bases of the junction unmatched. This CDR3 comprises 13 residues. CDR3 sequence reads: CASSYGLAVEQYF. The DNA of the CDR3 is TGTGCCAGCAGTTATGGACTAGCGGTCGAGCAGTACTTC.

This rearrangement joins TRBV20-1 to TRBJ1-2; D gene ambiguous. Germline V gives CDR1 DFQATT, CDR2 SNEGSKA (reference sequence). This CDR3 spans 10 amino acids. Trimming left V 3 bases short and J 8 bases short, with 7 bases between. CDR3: CSASPSGYTF. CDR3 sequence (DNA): TGCAGTGCTAGCCCCAGCGGCTACACCTTC.

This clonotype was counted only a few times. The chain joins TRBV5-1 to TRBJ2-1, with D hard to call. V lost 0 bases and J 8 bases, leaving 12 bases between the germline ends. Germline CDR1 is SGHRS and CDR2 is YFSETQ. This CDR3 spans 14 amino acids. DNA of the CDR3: TGCGCCAGCAGCTTGGATCCTAGTGGGGATGAGCAGTTCTTC. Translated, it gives CASSLDPSGDEQFF.

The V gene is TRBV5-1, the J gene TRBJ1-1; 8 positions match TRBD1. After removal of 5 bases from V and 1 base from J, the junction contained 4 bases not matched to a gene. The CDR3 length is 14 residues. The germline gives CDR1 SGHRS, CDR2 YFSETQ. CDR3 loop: CASRPTGENTEAFF. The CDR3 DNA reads TGCGCCAGCAGACCGACAGGGGAGAACACTGAAGCTTTCTTT.

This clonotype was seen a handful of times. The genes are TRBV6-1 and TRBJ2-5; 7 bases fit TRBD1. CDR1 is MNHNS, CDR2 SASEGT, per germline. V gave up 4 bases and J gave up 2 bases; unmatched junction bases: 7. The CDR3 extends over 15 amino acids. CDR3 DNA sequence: TGTGCCAGCAGTGCCCAGACAGGGACGCAAGAGACCCAGTACTTC. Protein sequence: CASSAQTGTQETQYF.

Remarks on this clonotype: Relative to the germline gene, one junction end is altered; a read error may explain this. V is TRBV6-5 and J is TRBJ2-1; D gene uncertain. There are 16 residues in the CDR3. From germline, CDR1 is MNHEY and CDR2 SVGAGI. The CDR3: CVSSLMGTERYNEQFF. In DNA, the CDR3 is TGTGTCAGCAGCCTAATGGGTACAGAGAGATACAATGAGCAGTTCTTC.

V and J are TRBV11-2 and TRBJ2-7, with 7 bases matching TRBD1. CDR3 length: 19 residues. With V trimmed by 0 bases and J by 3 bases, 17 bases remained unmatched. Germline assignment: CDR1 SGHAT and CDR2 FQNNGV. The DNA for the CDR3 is TGTGCCAGCAGCTTAGACCTGAGGCCTAGGTTCGGGACAGACTACGAGCAGTACTTC. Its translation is CASSLDLRPRFGTDYEQYF.

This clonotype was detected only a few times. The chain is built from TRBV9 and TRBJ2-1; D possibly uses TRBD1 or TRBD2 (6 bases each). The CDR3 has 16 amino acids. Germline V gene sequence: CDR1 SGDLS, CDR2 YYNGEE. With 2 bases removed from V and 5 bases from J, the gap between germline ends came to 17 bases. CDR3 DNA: TGTGCCAGCAGCGTGGGGGGCTCCAGCCCCCACAATGAGCAGTTCTTC. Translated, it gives CASSVGGSSPHNEQFF. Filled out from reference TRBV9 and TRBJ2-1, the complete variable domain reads DSGVTQTPKHLITATGQRVTLRCSPRSGDLSVYWYQQSLDQGLQFLIQYYNGEERAKGNILERFSAQQFPDLHSELNLSSLELGDSALYFCASSVGGSSPHNEQFFGPGTRLTVL.

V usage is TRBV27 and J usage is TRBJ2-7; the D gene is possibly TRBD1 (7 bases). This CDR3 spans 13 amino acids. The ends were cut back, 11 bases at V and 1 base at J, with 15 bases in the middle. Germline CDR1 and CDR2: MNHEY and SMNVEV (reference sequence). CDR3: CAPGSGGSYEQYF. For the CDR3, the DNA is TGTGCCCCCGGATCAGGGGGGTCCTACGAGCAGTACTTC.

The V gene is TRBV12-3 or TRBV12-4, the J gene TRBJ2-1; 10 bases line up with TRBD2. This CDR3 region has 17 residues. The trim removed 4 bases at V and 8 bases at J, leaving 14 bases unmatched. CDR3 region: CASSSRRTSGTDDEQFF. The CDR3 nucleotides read TGTGCCAGCAGTTCCCGTCGGACTAGCGGAACTGACGATGAGCAGTTCTTC.

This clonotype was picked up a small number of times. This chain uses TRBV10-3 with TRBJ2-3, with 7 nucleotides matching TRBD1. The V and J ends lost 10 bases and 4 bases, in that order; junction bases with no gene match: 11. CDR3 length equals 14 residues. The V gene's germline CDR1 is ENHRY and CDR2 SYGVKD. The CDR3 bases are TGTGCCACAGTACAGGGGTTGGACGCAGATACGCAGTATTTT. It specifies CATVQGLDADTQYF.